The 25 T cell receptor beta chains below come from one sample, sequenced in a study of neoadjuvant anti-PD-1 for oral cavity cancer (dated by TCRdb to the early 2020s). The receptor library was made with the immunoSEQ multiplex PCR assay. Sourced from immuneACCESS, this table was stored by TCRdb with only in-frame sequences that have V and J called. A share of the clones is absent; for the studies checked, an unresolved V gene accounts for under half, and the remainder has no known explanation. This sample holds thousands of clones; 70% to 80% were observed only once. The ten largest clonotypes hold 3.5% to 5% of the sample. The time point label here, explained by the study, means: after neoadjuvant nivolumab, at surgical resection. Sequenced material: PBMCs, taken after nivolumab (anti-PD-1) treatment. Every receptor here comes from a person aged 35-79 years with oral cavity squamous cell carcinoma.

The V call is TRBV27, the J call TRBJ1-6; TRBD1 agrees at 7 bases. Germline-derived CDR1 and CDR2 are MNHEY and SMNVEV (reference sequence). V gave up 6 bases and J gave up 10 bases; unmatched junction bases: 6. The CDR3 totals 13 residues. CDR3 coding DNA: TGTGCCAGCAGATACAGGGGCGGATCACCCCTCCACTTT. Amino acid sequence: CASRYRGGSPLHF.

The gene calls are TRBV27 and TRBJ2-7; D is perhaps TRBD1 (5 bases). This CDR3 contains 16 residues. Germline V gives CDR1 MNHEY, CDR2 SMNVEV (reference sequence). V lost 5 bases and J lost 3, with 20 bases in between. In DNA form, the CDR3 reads TGTGCCAGCAGTGCCACAGGAAGTCGATCTAACTACGAGCAGTACTTC. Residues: CASSATGSRSNYEQYF.

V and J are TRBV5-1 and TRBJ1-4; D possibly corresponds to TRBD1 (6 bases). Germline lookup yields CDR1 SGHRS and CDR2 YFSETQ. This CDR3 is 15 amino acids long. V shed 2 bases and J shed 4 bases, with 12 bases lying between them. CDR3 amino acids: CASSLSGVINEKLFF. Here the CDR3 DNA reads TGCGCCAGCAGCTTATCAGGGGTCATTAATGAAAAACTGTTTTTT.

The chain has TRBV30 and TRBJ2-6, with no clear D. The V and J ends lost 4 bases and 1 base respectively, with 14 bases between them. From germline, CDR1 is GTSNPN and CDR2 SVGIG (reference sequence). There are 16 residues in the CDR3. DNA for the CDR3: TGTGCCTGGACTAGGCCGGCGCAGTCTGGGGCCAACGTCCTGACTTTC. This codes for CAWTRPAQSGANVLTF.

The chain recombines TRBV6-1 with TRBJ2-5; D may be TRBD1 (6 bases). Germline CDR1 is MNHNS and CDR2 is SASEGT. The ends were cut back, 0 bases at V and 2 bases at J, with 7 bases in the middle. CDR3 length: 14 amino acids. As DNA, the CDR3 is TGTGCCAGCAGTGAAGCCCAGGGGCAAGAGACCCAGTACTTC. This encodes CASSEAQGQETQYF.

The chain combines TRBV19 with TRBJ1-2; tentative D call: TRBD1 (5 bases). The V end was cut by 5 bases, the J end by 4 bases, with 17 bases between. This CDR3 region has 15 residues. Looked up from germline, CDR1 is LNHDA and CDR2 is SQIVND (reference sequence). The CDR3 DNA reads TGTGCCAGTAGTCCCCCCCCCTTCCAGGGCTATGGCTACACCTTC. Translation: CASSPPPFQGYGYTF.

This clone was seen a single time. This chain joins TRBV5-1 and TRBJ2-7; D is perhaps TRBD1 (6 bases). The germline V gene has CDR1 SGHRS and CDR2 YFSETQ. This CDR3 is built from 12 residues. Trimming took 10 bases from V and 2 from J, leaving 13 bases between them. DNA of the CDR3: TGCGCCTCCTCCGCAGGGGCCTACGAGCAGTACTTC. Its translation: CASSAGAYEQYF.

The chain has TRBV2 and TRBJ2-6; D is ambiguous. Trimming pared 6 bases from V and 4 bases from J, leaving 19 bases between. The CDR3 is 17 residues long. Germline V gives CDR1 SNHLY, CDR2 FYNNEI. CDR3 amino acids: CASRRSGTRLGANVLTF. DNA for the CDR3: TGTGCCAGCAGGCGATCAGGAACCCGGTTGGGGGCCAACGTCCTGACTTTC.

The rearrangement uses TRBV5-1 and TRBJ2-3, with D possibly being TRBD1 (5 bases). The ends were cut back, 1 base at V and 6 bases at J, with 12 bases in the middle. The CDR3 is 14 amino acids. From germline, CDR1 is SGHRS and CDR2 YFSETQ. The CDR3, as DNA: TGCGCCAGCAGCTTGTATGCAGGGTCGGATACGCAGTATTTT. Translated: CASSLYAGSDTQYF. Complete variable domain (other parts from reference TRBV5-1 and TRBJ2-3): KAGVTQTPRYLIKTRGQQVTLSCSPISGHRSVSWYQQTPGQGLQFLFEYFSETQRNKGNFPGRFSGRQFSNSRSEMNVSTLELGDSALYLCASSLYAGSDTQYFGPGTRLTVL.

The CDR3 reads CASRGLAGERGGELFF. The DNA of the CDR3 is TGTGCCAGCAGGGGACTAGCGGGAGAGAGGGGCGGGGAGCTGTTTTTT. The gene calls are TRBV27 and TRBJ2-2, with 14 nucleotides matching TRBD2. The J segment lost 7 bases and the V segment lost 6 bases, leaving 7 bases of the junction unmatched. The CDR3 covers 16 residues. Germline loops: CDR1 MNHEY, CDR2 SMNVEV (reference sequence).

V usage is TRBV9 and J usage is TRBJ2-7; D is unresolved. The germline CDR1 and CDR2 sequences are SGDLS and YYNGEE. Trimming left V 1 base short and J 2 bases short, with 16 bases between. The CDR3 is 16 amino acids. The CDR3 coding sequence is TGTGCCAGCAGCGTATGGGCCGATTCGGTCCCCTACGAGCAGTACTTC. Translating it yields CASSVWADSVPYEQYF.

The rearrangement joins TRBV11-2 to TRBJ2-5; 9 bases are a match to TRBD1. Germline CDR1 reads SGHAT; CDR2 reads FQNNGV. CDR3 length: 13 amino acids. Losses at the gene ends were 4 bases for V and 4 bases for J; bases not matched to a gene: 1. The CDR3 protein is CASSSDRGETQYF. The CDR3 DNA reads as TGTGCCAGCAGCTCGGACAGGGGAGAGACCCAGTACTTC.

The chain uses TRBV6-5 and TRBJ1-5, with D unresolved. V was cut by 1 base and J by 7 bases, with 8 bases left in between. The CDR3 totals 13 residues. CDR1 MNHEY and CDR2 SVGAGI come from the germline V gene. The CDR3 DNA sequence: TGTGCCAGCAGTTACTGGGTAGGACAGCCCCAGCATTTT. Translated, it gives CASSYWVGQPQHF.

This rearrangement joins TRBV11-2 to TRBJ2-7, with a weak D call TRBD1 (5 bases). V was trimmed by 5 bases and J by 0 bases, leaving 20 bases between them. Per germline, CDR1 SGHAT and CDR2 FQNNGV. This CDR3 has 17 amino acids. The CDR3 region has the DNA TGTGCCAGCAGCCTAAGGGGTGGTAGCCTGAGCTCCTACGAGCAGTACTTC. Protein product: CASSLRGGSLSSYEQYF.

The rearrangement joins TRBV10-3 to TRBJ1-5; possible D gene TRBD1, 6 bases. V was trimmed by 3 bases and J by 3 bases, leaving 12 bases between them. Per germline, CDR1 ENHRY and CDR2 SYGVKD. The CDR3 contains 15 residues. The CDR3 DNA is TGTGCCATCAGTGAAGGGGGGATCTCCAATCAGCCCCAGCATTTT. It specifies CAISEGGISNQPQHF.

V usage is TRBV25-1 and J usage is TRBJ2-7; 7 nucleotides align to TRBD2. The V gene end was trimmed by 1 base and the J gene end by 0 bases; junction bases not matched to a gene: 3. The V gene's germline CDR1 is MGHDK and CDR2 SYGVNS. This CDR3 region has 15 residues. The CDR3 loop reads CASSESGTNSYEQYF. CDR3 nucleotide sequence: TGTGCCAGCAGTGAATCGGGGACTAACTCCTACGAGCAGTACTTC.

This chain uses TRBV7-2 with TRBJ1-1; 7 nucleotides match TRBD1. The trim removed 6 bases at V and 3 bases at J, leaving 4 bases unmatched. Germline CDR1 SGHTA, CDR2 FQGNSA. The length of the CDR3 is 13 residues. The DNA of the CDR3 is TGTGCCAGCAGGCTAGACAGGGACACTGAAGCTTTCTTT. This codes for CASRLDRDTEAFF.

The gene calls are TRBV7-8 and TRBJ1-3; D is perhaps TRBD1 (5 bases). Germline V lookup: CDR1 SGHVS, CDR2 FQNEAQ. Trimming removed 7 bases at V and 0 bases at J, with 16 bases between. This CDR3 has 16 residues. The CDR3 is CASTLSDSHSGNTIYF. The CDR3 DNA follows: TGTGCCAGCACCCTAAGCGACAGCCACTCTGGAAACACCATATATTTT.

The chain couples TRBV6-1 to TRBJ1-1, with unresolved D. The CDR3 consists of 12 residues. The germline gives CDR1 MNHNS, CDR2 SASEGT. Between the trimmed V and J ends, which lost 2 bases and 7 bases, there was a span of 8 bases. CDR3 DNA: TGTGCCAGCAGTGAAAGGGCAGATGAAGCTTTCTTT. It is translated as CASSERADEAFF.

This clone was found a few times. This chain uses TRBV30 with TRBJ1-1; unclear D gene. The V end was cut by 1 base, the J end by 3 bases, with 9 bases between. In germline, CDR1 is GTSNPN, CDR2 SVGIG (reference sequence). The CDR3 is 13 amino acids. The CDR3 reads CAWSEGSHTEAFF. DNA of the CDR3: TGTGCCTGGAGTGAGGGCTCCCACACTGAAGCTTTCTTT.

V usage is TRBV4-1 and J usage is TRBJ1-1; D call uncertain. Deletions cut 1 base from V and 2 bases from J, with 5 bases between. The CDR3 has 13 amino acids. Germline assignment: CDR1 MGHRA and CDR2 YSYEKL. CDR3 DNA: TGCGCCAGCAGCCAAGGAGGAAACACTGAAGCTTTCTTT. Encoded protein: CASSQGGNTEAFF.

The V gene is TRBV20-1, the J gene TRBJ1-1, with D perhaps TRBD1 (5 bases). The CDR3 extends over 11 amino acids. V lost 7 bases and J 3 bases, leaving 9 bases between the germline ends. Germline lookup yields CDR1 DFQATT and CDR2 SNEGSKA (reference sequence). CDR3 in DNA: TGCAGTGTAGGGGAGGACACTGAAGCTTTCTTT. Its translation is CSVGEDTEAFF.

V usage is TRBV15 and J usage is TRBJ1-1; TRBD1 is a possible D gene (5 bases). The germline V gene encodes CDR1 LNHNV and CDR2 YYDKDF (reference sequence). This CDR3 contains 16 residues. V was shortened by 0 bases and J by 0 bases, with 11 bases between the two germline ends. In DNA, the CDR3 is TGTGCCACCAGCAGAGACCGAGCGGGGCTGAACACTGAAGCTTTCTTT. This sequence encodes CATSRDRAGLNTEAFF.

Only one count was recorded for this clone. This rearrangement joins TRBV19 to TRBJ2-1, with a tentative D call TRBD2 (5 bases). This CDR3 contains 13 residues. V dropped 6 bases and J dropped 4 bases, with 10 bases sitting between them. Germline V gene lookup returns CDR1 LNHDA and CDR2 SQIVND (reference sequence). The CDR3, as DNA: TGTGCCAGTAGAGTCACGGGGTACAATGAGCAGTTCTTC. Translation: CASRVTGYNEQFF. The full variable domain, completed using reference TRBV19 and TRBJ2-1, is DGGITQSPKYLFRKEGQNVTLSCEQNLNHDAMYWYRQDPGQGLRLIYYSQIVNDFQKGDIAEGYSVSREKKESFPLTVTSAQKNPTAFYLCASRVTGYNEQFFGPGTRLTVL.

The CDR3 DNA follows: TGCAGTTGTAGGCCTTCGAACACTGAAGCTTTCTTT. Amino acids: CSCRPSNTEAFF. This chain connects TRBV29-1 to TRBJ1-1; D gene ambiguous. The CDR3 is 12 amino acids. Per germline, CDR1 SQVTM and CDR2 ANQGSEA. The complete variable domain, with remaining parts taken from reference TRBV29-1 and TRBJ1-1, reads SAVISQKPSRDICQRGTSLTIQCQVDSQVTMMFWYRQQPGQSLTLIATANQGSEATYESGFVIDKFPISRPNLTFSTLTVSNMSPEDSSIYLCSCRPSNTEAFFGQGTRLTVV.